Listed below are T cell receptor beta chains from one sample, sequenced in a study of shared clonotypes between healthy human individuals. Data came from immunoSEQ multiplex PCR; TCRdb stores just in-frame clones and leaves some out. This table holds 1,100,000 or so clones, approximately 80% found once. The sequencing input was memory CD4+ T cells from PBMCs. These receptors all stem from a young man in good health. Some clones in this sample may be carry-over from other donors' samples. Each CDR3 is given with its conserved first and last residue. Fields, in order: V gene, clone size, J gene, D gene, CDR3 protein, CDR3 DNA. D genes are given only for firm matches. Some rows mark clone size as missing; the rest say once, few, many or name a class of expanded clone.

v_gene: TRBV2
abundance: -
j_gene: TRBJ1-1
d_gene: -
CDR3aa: CASRGLGRNTEAFF
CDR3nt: TGTGCCAGCCGGGGCCTCGGACGTAACACTGAAGCTTTCTTT

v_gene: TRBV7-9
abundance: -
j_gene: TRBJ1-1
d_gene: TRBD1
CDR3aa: CASSTGQGNTEAFF
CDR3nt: TGTGCCAGCAGCACCGGACAGGGGAACACTGAAGCTTTCTTT

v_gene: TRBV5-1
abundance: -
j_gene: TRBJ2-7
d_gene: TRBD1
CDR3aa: CASSLESQGASEQYF
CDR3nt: TGCGCCAGCAGCTTGGAGTCCCAGGGGGCCTCCGAGCAGTACTTC

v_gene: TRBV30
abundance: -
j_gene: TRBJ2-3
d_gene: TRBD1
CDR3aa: CAWSAGHKGADTQYF
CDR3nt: TGTGCCTGGAGTGCCGGCCACAAGGGGGCCGATACGCAGTATTTT

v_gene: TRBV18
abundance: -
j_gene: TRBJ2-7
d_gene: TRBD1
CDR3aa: CASSPGTVEYPNF
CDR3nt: TGTGCCAGCTCACCGGGGACAGTCGAATATCCTAACTTC

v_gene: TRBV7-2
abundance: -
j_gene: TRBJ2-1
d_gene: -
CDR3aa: CASSLAGGRNEQFF
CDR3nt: TGTGCCAGCAGCTTAGCGGGGGGTAGAAATGAGCAGTTCTTC

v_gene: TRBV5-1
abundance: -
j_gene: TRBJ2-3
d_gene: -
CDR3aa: CASTLEGTDTQYF
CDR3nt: TGCGCCAGCACCCTTGAGGGCACAGATACGCAGTATTTT

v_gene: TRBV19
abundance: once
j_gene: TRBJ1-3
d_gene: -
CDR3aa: CASSAWVPGSGNTIYF
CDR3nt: TGTGCCAGTAGTGCCTGGGTCCCAGGGTCCGGAAACACCATATATTTT

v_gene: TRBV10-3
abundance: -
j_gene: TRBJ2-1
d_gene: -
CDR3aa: CAISDKGNEQFF
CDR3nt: TGTGCCATCAGTGACAAGGGCAATGAGCAGTTCTTC

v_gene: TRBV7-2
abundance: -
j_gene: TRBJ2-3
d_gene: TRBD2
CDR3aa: CASSEPRLAVKTDTQYF
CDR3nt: TGTGCCAGCAGCGAACCACGACTAGCCGTAAAAACAGATACGCAGTATTTT

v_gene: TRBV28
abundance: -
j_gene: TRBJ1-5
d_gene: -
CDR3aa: CASSFAGSSNQPQHF
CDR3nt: TGTGCCAGCAGTTTTGCAGGGAGTAGCAATCAGCCCCAGCATTTT

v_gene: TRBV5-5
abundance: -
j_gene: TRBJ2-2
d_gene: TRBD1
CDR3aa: CASSPGQTYTGELFF
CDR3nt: TGTGCCAGCAGCCCGGGACAGACCTACACCGGGGAGCTGTTTTTT

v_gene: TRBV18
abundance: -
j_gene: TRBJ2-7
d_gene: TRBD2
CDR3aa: CASSPIAGAYEQYF
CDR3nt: TGTGCCAGCTCACCTATAGCGGGAGCCTACGAGCAGTACTTC

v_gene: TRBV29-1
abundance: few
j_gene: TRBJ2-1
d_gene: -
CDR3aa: CSVVGNRYSSYNEQFF
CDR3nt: TGCAGCGTTGTGGGGAACAGGTATAGCTCCTACAATGAGCAGTTCTTC

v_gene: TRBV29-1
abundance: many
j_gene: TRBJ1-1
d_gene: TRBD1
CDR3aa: CSAGTGWGMGTEAFF
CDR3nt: TGCAGCGCGGGGACAGGGTGGGGGATGGGCACTGAAGCTTTCTTT

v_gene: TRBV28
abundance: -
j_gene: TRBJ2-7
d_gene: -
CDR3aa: CASSLYISYEQYF
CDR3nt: TGTGCCAGCAGCCTGTATATCTCCTACGAGCAGTACTTC

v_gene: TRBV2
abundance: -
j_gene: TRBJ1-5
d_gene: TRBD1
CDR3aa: CASSGTGGGNQPQHF
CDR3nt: TGTGCCAGCAGTGGTACAGGGGGCGGCAATCAGCCCCAGCATTTT

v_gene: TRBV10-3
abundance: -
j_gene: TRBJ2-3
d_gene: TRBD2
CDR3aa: CAISEVAGVEDTQYF
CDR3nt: TGTGCCATCAGTGAGGTAGCGGGGGTGGAAGATACGCAGTATTTT

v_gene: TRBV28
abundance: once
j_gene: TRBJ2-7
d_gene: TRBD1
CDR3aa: CASKVRTGTEEQYF
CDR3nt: TGTGCCAGCAAGGTTCGGACAGGGACGGAAGAGCAGTACTTC

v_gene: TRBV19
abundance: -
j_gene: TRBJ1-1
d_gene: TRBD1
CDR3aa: CASNPSGTGTTEAFF
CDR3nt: TGTGCCAGTAATCCATCCGGGACAGGGACGACTGAAGCTTTCTTT

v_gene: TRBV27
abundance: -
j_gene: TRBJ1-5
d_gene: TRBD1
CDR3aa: CASNDRDSNQPQHF
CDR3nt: TGTGCCAGCAACGACAGGGATAGCAATCAGCCCCAGCATTTT

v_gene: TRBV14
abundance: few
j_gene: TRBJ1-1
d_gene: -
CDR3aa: CASSQYLTNTEAFF
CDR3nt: TGTGCCAGCAGCCAGTATCTCACGAACACTGAAGCTTTCTTT

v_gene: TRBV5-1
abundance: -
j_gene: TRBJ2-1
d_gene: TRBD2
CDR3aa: CASSLMTSGYNEQFF
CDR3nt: TGCGCCAGCAGCTTGATGACTAGCGGTTACAATGAGCAGTTCTTC

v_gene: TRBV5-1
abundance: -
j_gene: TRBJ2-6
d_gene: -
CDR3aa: CASSLGSTRVGANVLTF
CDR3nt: TGCGCCAGCAGCTTAGGGTCGACGAGGGTCGGGGCCAACGTCCTGACTTTC

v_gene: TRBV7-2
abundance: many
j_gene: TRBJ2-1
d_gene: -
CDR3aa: CASRGAGSYNEQFF
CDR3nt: TGTGCCAGCAGGGGGGCCGGCTCCTACAATGAGCAGTTCTTC

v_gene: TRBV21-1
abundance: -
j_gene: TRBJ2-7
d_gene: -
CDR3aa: CASSSRKGNGTAGPTYEQYF
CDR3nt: TGTGCCAGCAGCTCGAGAAAAGGAAACGGCACAGCGGGACCCACCTACGAGCAGTACTTC

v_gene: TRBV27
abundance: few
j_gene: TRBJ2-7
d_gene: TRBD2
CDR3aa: CASSPWTSGTYEQYF
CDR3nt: TGTGCCAGCAGTCCTTGGACTAGCGGAACCTACGAGCAGTACTTC

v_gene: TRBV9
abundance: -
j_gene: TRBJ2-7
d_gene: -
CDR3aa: CASSVSPGEDYEQYF
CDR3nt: TGTGCCAGCAGCGTATCCCCCGGGGAGGACTACGAGCAGTACTTC

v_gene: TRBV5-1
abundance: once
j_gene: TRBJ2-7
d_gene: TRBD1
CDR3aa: CASSPGQETYEQYF
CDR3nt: TGCGCCAGCAGCCCCGGACAGGAAACCTACGAGCAGTACTTC

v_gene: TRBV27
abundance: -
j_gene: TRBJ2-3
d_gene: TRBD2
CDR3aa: CASSLWGRGNTQYF
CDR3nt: TGTGCCAGCAGTTTATGGGGGAGGGGAAATACGCAGTATTTT

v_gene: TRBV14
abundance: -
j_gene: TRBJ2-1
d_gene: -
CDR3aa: CASSWGQVNNNEQFF
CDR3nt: TGTGCCAGCAGCTGGGGGCAGGTCAACAACAATGAGCAGTTCTTC

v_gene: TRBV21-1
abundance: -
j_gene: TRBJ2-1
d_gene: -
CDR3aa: CASSKSFGLAGTYNEQFF
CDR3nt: TGTGCCAGCAGCAAAAGTTTCGGACTAGCGGGTACCTACAATGAGCAGTTCTTC

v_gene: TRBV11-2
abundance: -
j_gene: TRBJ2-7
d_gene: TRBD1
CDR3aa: CASSLGQGAYEQYF
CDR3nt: TGTGCCAGCAGCTTAGGACAGGGCGCGTACGAGCAGTACTTC

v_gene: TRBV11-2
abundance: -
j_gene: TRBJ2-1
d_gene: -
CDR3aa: CASTQRGLVNEQFF
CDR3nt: TGTGCCAGCACCCAAAGGGGCCTAGTCAATGAGCAGTTCTTC

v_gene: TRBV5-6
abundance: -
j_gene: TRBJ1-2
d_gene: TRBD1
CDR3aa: CASSRGDSGNYGYTF
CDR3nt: TGTGCCAGCAGCCGCGGGGACAGTGGTAACTATGGCTACACCTTC

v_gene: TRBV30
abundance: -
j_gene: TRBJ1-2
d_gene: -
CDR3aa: CAWRKGGQGTGGGYTF
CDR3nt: TGTGCCTGGAGGAAAGGGGGGCAGGGCACGGGTGGTGGCTACACCTTC

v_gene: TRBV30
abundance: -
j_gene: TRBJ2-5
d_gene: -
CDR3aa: CAWSDGRSRDSQETQYF
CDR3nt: TGTGCCTGGAGTGACGGCAGGTCGCGGGACTCCCAAGAGACCCAGTACTTC

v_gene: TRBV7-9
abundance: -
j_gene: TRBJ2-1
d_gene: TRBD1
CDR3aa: CASSLRDRGMWQFF
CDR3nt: TGTGCCAGCAGCTTACGGGACAGGGGAATGTGGCAGTTCTTC

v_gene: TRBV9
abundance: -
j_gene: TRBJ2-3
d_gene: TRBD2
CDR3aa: CASSVDLAGVGRYF
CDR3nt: TGTGCCAGCAGCGTAGACCTAGCGGGAGTCGGTCGGTATTTT

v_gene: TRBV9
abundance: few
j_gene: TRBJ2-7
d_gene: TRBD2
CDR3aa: CASSVARTSGSYEQYF
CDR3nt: TGTGCCAGCAGCGTAGCTCGTACTAGCGGGAGCTACGAGCAGTACTTC

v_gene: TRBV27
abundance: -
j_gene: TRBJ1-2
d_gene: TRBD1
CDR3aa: CASSFDRGRGYTF
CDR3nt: TGTGCCAGCAGTTTCGACAGGGGACGTGGCTACACCTTC

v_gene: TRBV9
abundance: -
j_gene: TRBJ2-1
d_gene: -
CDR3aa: CASSVDSTPYNEQFF
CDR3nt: TGTGCCAGCAGCGTAGATAGCACTCCGTACAATGAGCAGTTCTTC

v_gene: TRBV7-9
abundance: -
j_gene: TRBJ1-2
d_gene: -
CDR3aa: CASSSTGGYTF
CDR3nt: TGTGCCAGCAGCTCAACAGGGGGCTACACCTTC

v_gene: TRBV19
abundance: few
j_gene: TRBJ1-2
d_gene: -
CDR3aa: CASPPDSPGHTF
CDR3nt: TGTGCCTCTCCTCCGGACAGCCCAGGGCACACCTTC

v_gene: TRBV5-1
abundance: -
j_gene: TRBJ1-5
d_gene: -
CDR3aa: CASSPDTGHNQPQHF
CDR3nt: TGCGCCAGCAGCCCGGACACGGGCCACAATCAGCCCCAGCATTTT

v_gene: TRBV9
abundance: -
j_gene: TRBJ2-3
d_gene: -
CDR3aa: CASSVEDTQYF
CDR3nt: TGTGCCAGCAGCGTGGAGGATACGCAGTATTTT

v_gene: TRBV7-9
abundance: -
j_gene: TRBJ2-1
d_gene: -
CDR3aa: CASSSIGTPLNEQFF
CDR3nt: TGTGCCAGCAGCTCTATTGGGACCCCCCTCAACGAGCAGTTCTTC

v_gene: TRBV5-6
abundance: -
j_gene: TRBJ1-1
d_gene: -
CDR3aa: CASSLRGLLGGLNTEAFF
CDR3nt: TGTGCCAGCAGCTTGCGGGGACTCCTTGGGGGGTTAAACACTGAAGCTTTCTTT

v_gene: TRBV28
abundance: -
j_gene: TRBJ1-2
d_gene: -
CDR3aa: CASSRPGIYGYTF
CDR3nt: TGTGCCAGCAGTCGACCAGGGATCTATGGCTACACCTTC

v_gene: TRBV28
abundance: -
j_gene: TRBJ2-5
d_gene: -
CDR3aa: CASSGPGGRETQYF
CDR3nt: TGTGCCAGCAGCGGCCCGGGGGGCCGAGAGACCCAGTACTTC

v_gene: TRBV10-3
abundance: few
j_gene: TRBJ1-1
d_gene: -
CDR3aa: CAISESKGHTEAFF
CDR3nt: TGTGCCATCAGTGAGTCGAAGGGTCACACTGAAGCTTTCTTT

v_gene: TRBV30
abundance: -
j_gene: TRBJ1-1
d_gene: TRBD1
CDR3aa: CAGTSTGGTEAFF
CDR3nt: TGTGCCGGGACGTCTACAGGGGGTACTGAAGCTTTCTTT

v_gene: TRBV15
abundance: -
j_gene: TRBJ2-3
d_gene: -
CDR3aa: CATSSRVTSTDTQYF
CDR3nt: TGTGCCACCAGCAGCAGGGTTACTAGCACAGATACGCAGTATTTT

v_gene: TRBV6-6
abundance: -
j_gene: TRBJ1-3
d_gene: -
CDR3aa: CASSRVNGNTIYF
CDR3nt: TGTGCCAGCAGTAGGGTAAACGGAAACACCATATATTTT

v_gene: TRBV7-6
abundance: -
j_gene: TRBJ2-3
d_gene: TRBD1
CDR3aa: CASSFRDRVADTQYF
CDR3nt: TGTGCCAGCAGCTTCCGGGACAGGGTGGCAGATACGCAGTATTTT